Described below is a single T cell receptor beta chain sequence and its context. TCRdb keeps only in-frame clones here, not all; method: immunoSEQ multiplex PCR. The sample carries around 44,000 clones, around 80% recorded once. These data come from a study of blood T cell repertoires in COVID-19. Germline CDR1 and CDR2: MNHEY and SVGEGT. The CDR3 sequence is 15 residues long. Between the trimmed V and J ends, which lost 1 base and 4 bases, there was a span of 11 bases. Sequences were obtained from peripheral blood. The sequence was obtained from a man in his forties with active or convalescent COVID-19. The chain links TRBV6-2 or TRBV6-3 to TRBJ1-5; no clear D gene. The CDR3 region is CASSYWEASNQPQHF. In DNA, the CDR3 is TGTGCCAGCAGTTACTGGGAGGCCTCAAATCAGCCCCAGCATTTT.